The 30 T cell receptor beta chains presented below share a single source sample, sequenced in a study of cytomegalovirus exposure and HLA in healthy donors. The PCR was carried out with 60 Vbeta primers and 13 Jbeta primers. TCRdb's table, derived via immunoSEQ multiplex PCR, lists solely in-frame clones and lacks some. The table shows 130,000 or so clones, with roughly three quarters occurring only once. Sequenced sample: PBMCs. Receptors were obtained from a young woman in good health and CMV-seronegative.

V and J are TRBV27 and TRBJ1-1, with 8 bases matching TRBD1. The V segment lost 8 bases and the J segment 3 bases; nucleotides outside the gene matches: 5. Per the germline V gene, CDR1 is MNHEY and CDR2 is SMNVEV (reference sequence). This CDR3 has 13 amino acids. The CDR3 region has the DNA TGTGCCAGCGGGGACAGGAGTGACACTGAAGCTTTCTTT. Its protein product is CASGDRSDTEAFF.

This clone was detected once. This chain uses TRBV25-1 with TRBJ2-1; TRBD1 is a possible D gene (6 bases). Per the germline V gene, CDR1 is MGHDK and CDR2 is SYGVNS. V dropped 5 bases and J dropped 2 bases, with 13 bases sitting between them. The CDR3 is made up of 15 amino acids. The CDR3 here is CASSTTGFPYNEQFF. CDR3 bases: TGTGCCAGCAGTACAACAGGGTTCCCCTACAATGAGCAGTTCTTC.

The chain links TRBV10-3 to TRBJ2-5, with TRBD2 as a possible D gene (5 bases). V dropped 9 bases and J dropped 5 bases, with 13 bases sitting between them. From germline, CDR1 is ENHRY and CDR2 SYGVKD. The CDR3 totals 12 residues. The CDR3 nucleotides read TGTGCCATAGCGGTTGCTGAGGAGACCCAGTACTTC. Its protein is CAIAVAEETQYF.

This chain links TRBV5-1 with TRBJ2-7, with 7 bases identical to TRBD1. J gave up 2 bases and V 0 bases, and 2 bases lay outside the gene matches. The germline V gene encodes CDR1 SGHRS and CDR2 YFSETQ. CDR3 length: 14 residues. The CDR3: CASSLGDRPYEQYF. The CDR3, as DNA: TGCGCCAGCAGCTTGGGGGACAGACCCTACGAGCAGTACTTC. The full variable domain, with the rest looked up from reference TRBV5-1 and TRBJ2-7, is KAGVTQTPRYLIKTRGQQVTLSCSPISGHRSVSWYQQTPGQGLQFLFEYFSETQRNKGNFPGRFSGRQFSNSRSEMNVSTLELGDSALYLCASSLGDRPYEQYFGPGTRLTVT.

The CDR3 reads CASSEGPRDSSNTEAFF. The CDR3 nucleotides read TGTGCCAGCAGTGAAGGCCCTCGGGACAGTTCGAACACTGAAGCTTTCTTT. This chain joins TRBV6-1 and TRBJ1-1; 7 nucleotides align to TRBD1. V shed 1 base and J 1 base; nucleotides not matched to a gene: 9. The germline V gene encodes CDR1 MNHNS and CDR2 SASEGT. This CDR3 contains 17 residues.

This clone was recorded once. The rearrangement links TRBV4-1 to TRBJ2-1, with 10 bases that match TRBD1. The V segment lost 6 bases and the J segment 7 bases; nucleotides outside the gene matches: 9. CDR3 length: 15 amino acids. The V gene's germline CDR1 is MGHRA and CDR2 YSYEKL. The CDR3 sequence: CASSAPGQGNNEQFF. CDR3 DNA: TGCGCCAGCAGTGCTCCGGGACAGGGGAATAATGAGCAGTTCTTC.

The rearrangement uses TRBV9 and TRBJ1-2; D remains ambiguous. Trimming removed 0 bases from V and 4 bases from J, with 10 bases in between. There are 14 residues in the CDR3. Germline lookup yields CDR1 SGDLS and CDR2 YYNGEE. The CDR3 DNA reads as TGTGCCAGCAGCGTAGAGGAGTACGGCTATGGCTACACCTTC. Translating it yields CASSVEEYGYGYTF.

This clone has a handful of counts. The CDR3: CASSQVDMGFLGLYGYTF. CDR3 in DNA: TGCGCCAGCAGCCAAGTAGACATGGGCTTCCTGGGCCTATATGGCTACACCTTC. V gene TRBV4-1 combines with J gene TRBJ1-2; unclear D gene. V was shortened by 1 base and J by 5 bases, with 23 bases between the two germline ends. Germline CDR1 is MGHRA and CDR2 is YSYEKL. The CDR3 has 18 residues.

This clone has just a few counts. This chain links TRBV5-6 with TRBJ2-7; possibly TRBD1 for D (5 bases). The ends were cut back, 2 bases at V and 2 bases at J, with 23 bases in the middle. Germline CDR1 reads SGHDT; CDR2 reads YYEEEE. CDR3 length: 18 amino acids. Here the CDR3 DNA reads TGTGCCAGCAGCTTCAGGGTCTCATCCTTAAGCCGTGCCTACGAGCAGTACTTC. Amino acids: CASSFRVSSLSRAYEQYF.

This clone was counted once. The chain recombines TRBV19 with TRBJ2-1, with D possibly TRBD2 on 5 matching bases. Germline-derived CDR1 and CDR2 are LNHDA and SQIVND (reference sequence). Trimming removed 8 bases from V and 1 base from J, with 6 bases in between. The CDR3 extends over 12 amino acids. The CDR3, as DNA: TGTGCCAGTCGGGGATCCTACAATGAGCAGTTCTTC. Translation: CASRGSYNEQFF.

This chain uses TRBV6-1 with TRBJ2-1; 8 bases are shared with TRBD2. The CDR3 is 17 residues long. V lost 1 base and J lost 9; bases outside the gene matches: 14. Germline V lookup: CDR1 MNHNS, CDR2 SASEGT. The CDR3 DNA reads as TGTGCCAGCAGTGAAGGAGGGGTAGCGGGGTGGGTCCCTGAGCAGTTCTTC. Its translation: CASSEGGVAGWVPEQFF.

Note on this clone: Other DNA sequences from this sample encode an identical CDR3 as well. CDR3 DNA sequence: TGTGCCAGCAGCCCCGGGACTAGCGGCACAGATACGCAGTATTTT. Its translation is CASSPGTSGTDTQYF. The rearrangement links TRBV6-4 to TRBJ2-3; 10 nucleotides agree with TRBD2. The CDR3 runs 15 residues. After removal of 6 bases from V and 1 base from J, the junction contained 4 bases not matched to a gene. The germline gives CDR1 MRHNA, CDR2 SNTAGT.

This chain connects TRBV14 to TRBJ1-2, with D tentatively TRBD1 (5 bases). Trimming took 0 bases from V and 6 from J, leaving 14 bases between them. In germline, CDR1 is SGHDN, CDR2 FVKESK. The CDR3 has 15 amino acids. The CDR3: CASSQDGGGLNGYTF. CDR3 sequence (DNA): TGTGCCAGCAGCCAAGATGGCGGGGGTCTCAATGGCTACACCTTC. Filled out from reference TRBV14 and TRBJ1-2, the complete variable domain reads EAGVTQFPSHSVIEKGQTVTLRCDPISGHDNLYWYRRVMGKEIKFLLHFVKESKQDESGMPNNRFLAERTGGTYSTLKVQPAELEDSGVYFCASSQDGGGLNGYTFGSGTRLTVV.

This clone was recorded only once. The chain has TRBV15 and TRBJ2-7; maybe TRBD2 (6 bases). The CDR3 has 15 amino acids. Germline V gene sequence: CDR1 LNHNV, CDR2 YYDKDF (reference sequence). V lost 0 bases, J lost 6 bases, and 15 bases lay in between. In nucleotides, the CDR3 is TGTGCCACCAGCAGAGATCTGCCGGGGCGGGGCGAGCAGTACTTC. It encodes CATSRDLPGRGEQYF.

In DNA form, the CDR3 reads TGTGCCAGCTCACCGATAGCGGGGCATTCTTACAATGAGCAGTTCTTC. Amino acid sequence: CASSPIAGHSYNEQFF. The chain links TRBV18 to TRBJ2-1, with 8 positions matching TRBD2. After removal of 3 bases from V and 4 bases from J, the junction contained 8 bases not matched to a gene. Germline-derived CDR1 and CDR2 are KGHSH and LQKENI. The CDR3 totals 16 residues.

The V gene is TRBV5-6, the J gene TRBJ2-5, with 10 bases identical to TRBD1. The CDR3 runs to 14 residues. Per the germline V gene, CDR1 is SGHDT and CDR2 is YYEEEE. The J segment lost 5 bases and the V segment lost 0 bases, leaving 1 base of the junction unmatched. The CDR3 region has the DNA TGTGCCAGCAGCTTGGCGGGACAGGGGGAGACCCAGTACTTC. It codes for CASSLAGQGETQYF.

The V gene is TRBV5-6, the J gene TRBJ2-7; TRBD2 agrees at 14 bases. V dropped 4 bases and J dropped 9; count of bases not matched to a gene: 9. The germline CDR1 and CDR2 sequences are SGHDT and YYEEEE. This CDR3 comprises 15 residues. CDR3 region: CASSTGLAGGLGQYF. The DNA of the CDR3 is TGTGCCAGCAGCACCGGACTAGCGGGAGGATTGGGGCAGTACTTC.

The rearrangement uses TRBV25-1 and TRBJ2-3; 10 nucleotides align to TRBD1. CDR1 MGHDK and CDR2 SYGVNS come from the germline V gene. V dropped 2 bases and J dropped 2; count of bases not matched to a gene: 10. This CDR3 has 18 residues. The CDR3 is CASSELPGQGFHTDTQYF. CDR3 DNA: TGTGCCAGCAGTGAACTCCCGGGACAGGGGTTTCACACAGATACGCAGTATTTT.

This clone was observed a handful of times. The chain uses TRBV7-9 and TRBJ2-1; 13 nucleotides line up with TRBD2. This CDR3 region has 15 residues. V shed 3 bases and J 5 bases; nucleotides not matched to a gene: 1. Looked up from germline, CDR1 is SEHNR and CDR2 is FQNEAQ (reference sequence). As DNA, the CDR3 is TGTGCCAGCAGCTTGACTAGCGGGAGGCACAATGAGCAGTTCTTC. As protein: CASSLTSGRHNEQFF. The whole variable domain, filled in from reference TRBV7-9 and TRBJ2-1, reads DTGVSQNPRHKITKRGQNVTFRCDPISEHNRLYWYRQTLGQGPEFLTYFQNEAQLEKSRLLSDRFSAERPKGSFSTLEIQRTEQGDSAMYLCASSLTSGRHNEQFFGPGTRLTVL.

The gene calls are TRBV11-2 and TRBJ2-3; possibly TRBD1 for D (5 bases). CDR3 length: 14 residues. Between the trimmed V and J ends, which lost 11 bases and 0 bases, there was a span of 15 bases. Germline V gives CDR1 SGHAT, CDR2 FQNNGV. CDR3 nucleotides: TGTGCCTCCTCAGGGATTCTCAGCACAGATACGCAGTATTTT. It translates to CASSGILSTDTQYF.

The chain employs TRBV2 and TRBJ2-5, with TRBD2 matching 8 bases. The germline CDR1 and CDR2 sequences are SNHLY and FYNNEI. The CDR3 runs to 19 residues. V dropped 3 bases and J dropped 5; count of bases not matched to a gene: 20. The CDR3 bases are TGTGCCAGCAGTGACCCCGAGGGGGGAAGCGGGAGAATATTGGAGACCCAGTACTTC. It translates to CASSDPEGGSGRILETQYF.

The chain is built from TRBV5-1 and TRBJ2-5, with 8 bases lining up with TRBD2. CDR1 is SGHRS, CDR2 YFSETQ, per germline. V lost 4 bases to trimming and J lost 4 bases; unmatched junction nucleotides: 9. The CDR3 spans 15 residues. The CDR3: CASSETLAGGETQYF. In DNA form, the CDR3 reads TGCGCCAGCAGCGAAACACTTGCGGGGGGAGAGACCCAGTACTTC.

The J gene is TRBJ2-3, the V gene TRBV30; 12 positions agree with TRBD2. Germline V lookup: CDR1 GTSNPN, CDR2 SVGIG (reference sequence). The ends lost 1 base at V and 3 bases at J; junction bases unmatched: 2. This CDR3 spans 15 amino acids. CDR3 bases: TGTGCCTGGAGTGGAACTAGCGGGAGGACAGATACGCAGTATTTT. It specifies CAWSGTSGRTDTQYF. Full variable domain (outside the CDR3, taken from reference TRBV30 and TRBJ2-3): SQTIHQWPATLVQPVGSPLSLECTVEGTSNPNLYWYRQAAGRGLQLLFYSVGIGQISSEVPQNLSASRPQDRQFILSSKKLLLSDSGFYLCAWSGTSGRTDTQYFGPGTRLTVL.

This rearrangement joins TRBV10-3 to TRBJ2-3, with D unclear. Germline V gene sequence: CDR1 ENHRY, CDR2 SYGVKD. The CDR3 sequence is 11 residues long. Between the trimmed V and J ends, which lost 2 bases and 6 bases, there was a span of 3 bases. CDR3 sequence: CAISEADTQYF. The CDR3 DNA reads TGTGCCATCAGTGAGGCGGATACGCAGTATTTT.

J is TRBJ2-5 and V is TRBV21-1; the table's D call, TRBD2, has no DNA check behind it. TRBV21-1 is given as a pseudogene. The CDR3 sequence is 15 residues long. CDR3 sequence (DNA): TGTGCCAGCAGCAAATCATGGGGAGTCCAAGAGACCCAGTACTTC. Protein: CASSKSWGVQETQYF.

The chain couples TRBV19 to TRBJ1-2; D gene uncertain. The length of the CDR3 is 15 residues. Germline V gives CDR1 LNHDA, CDR2 SQIVND (reference sequence). V lost 5 bases to trimming and J lost 0 bases, with 13 bases between them. The DNA for the CDR3 is TGTGCCAGTAGTGCGGGCGTCGGAGCTAACTATGGCTACACCTTC. Amino acids: CASSAGVGANYGYTF.

V is TRBV6-1 and J is TRBJ1-2; maybe TRBD1 (5 bases). Per the germline V gene, CDR1 is MNHNS and CDR2 is SASEGT. V lost 6 bases, J lost 8 bases, and 10 bases lay in between. This CDR3 has 11 residues. The CDR3 DNA reads as TGTGCCAGCAGGCTGACAGACGGCTACACCTTC. Protein: CASRLTDGYTF.

As regards this clone: The same CDR3 also results from other DNA sequences found in this sample. This chain links TRBV6-5 with TRBJ1-1; TRBD1 is a possible D gene (6 bases). V lost 2 bases to trimming and J lost 2 bases, with 9 bases between them. Germline CDR1 MNHEY, CDR2 SVGAGI. The length of the CDR3 is 14 residues. The DNA of the CDR3 is TGTGCCAGCAGTTACCTACAGGGTAACACTGAAGCTTTCTTT. It translates to CASSYLQGNTEAFF.

The chain combines TRBV30 with TRBJ2-5; D may be TRBD1 (6 bases). Germline CDR1 GTSNPN, CDR2 SVGIG (reference sequence). The CDR3 extends over 16 amino acids. The V and J ends lost 5 bases and 1 base respectively, with 20 bases between them. CDR3 loop: CAWVKLGTNFQETQYF. In DNA form, the CDR3 reads TGTGCCTGGGTCAAGCTAGGGACAAACTTCCAAGAGACCCAGTACTTC.

This sequence joins TRBV18 and TRBJ1-5; TRBD1 agrees at 10 bases. This CDR3 is built from 15 residues. V lost 3 bases to trimming and J lost 8 bases; unmatched junction nucleotides: 7. Germline assignment: CDR1 KGHSH and CDR2 LQKENI. The CDR3 sequence is CASSPRTGGQEPQHF. CDR3 in DNA: TGTGCCAGCTCACCCAGGACAGGGGGTCAGGAGCCCCAGCATTTT.